The present T cell receptor (beta chain) was sequenced within a study of T cells in Graves' hyperthyroidism and ophthalmopathy (dated by TCRdb to between 2018 and 2021). With respect to the entire study: Peripheral blood was sampled at the time of initial diagnosis, prior to any treatment. TCR Vbeta CDR3 sequencing of 120 to 150 peripheral blood samples (under 45 ophthalmopathy, 75 to 85 hyperthyroidism and approximately 17 progressor patients) is reported in the paper. TCR V-J signatures able to tell the groups apart were searched for in a discovery cohort of 90 to 100 patients, of whom 43 had Graves' ophthalmopathy and more than 55 had stable Graves' hyperthyroidism. Prospective prediction of ophthalmopathy was tested in an independent validation cohort of fewer than 20 hyperthyroidism patients and 17 patients who later progressed to ophthalmopathy. After sampling, hyperthyroidism patients received methimazole starting at 30 mg daily, and ophthalmopathy patients received high-dose intravenous methylprednisolone. In six Graves' hyperthyroidism patients, the study also compared T-cell repertoires from thyroid tissue with T-cell repertoires from blood. The 75 to 100 discovery patients were randomly split 7:3 into training and test sets. The full study reports these points: No statistical method was used to fix the sample size in advance, and group allocation was not hidden from the investigators. In cross-validation, a model built on a 13 V-J signature told ophthalmopathy apart from stable hyperthyroidism with under 90% sensitivity and around 81% specificity, and in testing the same model reached 80%/75%. Blood samples also contained most of the expanded thyroid clonotypes (frequency above 0.001), which suggests that blood repertoires may reflect thyroid immune responses. During validation, the model predicted progression to ophthalmopathy a median of around 7 months ahead of onset, with almost 71% sensitivity and less than 85% specificity.

This clonotype showed up just once. The antigen it binds to is not known. Qualities for individual bases were not recorded, and no much larger clone is one base off. A single read makes a weak case. The germline V gene sets CDR1 to MNHEY and CDR2 to SVGEGT. The cysteine opens and the phenylalanine closes a CDR3 of 17 amino acids. Only CDR3 DNA is held: 51 bases, read in frame from base 1. V trim: 1 base; J trim: 2 bases; unmatched bases: 10. Ophthalmopathy patients had moderately to severely active disease, with a Clinical Activity Score of 3 or more, a NOSPECS grade of 4 or more, and a disease duration of less than 3 months. Patients with uncontrolled infections, other autoimmune diseases, pregnancy or lactation were excluded. Diagnoses were established on the basis of clinical symptoms, serum thyroxine and TRAb, thyroid ultrasound, and orbital computed tomography. PBMCs were separated from roughly 10 ml of fresh peripheral blood using Ficoll-Paque density gradient centrifugation. Total RNA was extracted with Trizol reagent, and quality was checked on an Agilent 2100 Bioanalyzer.

The TCR beta CDR3 regions were amplified from RNA transcripts. The first round of RT-PCR for the TCR CDR3 was performed with the HTBI primer set and the Qiagen OneStep RT-PCR kit. The libraries were constructed in a second round of multiplex PCR and then size-selected and purified. Paired-end sequencing of the libraries was performed with 100 bp reads on an Illumina HiSeq2000. Per the original workflow: SOAPnuke was used to process the raw data, removing reads that contained adapters or uncalled bases, had a mean Phred below 15, or lacked an exact match to the constant primer or identifier. COPE v1.2.5 was used to merge high-quality paired reads, and clonotypes were defined as unique nucleotide sequences. Clonotypes were aligned to IMGT TRBV, TRBD and TRBJ reference segments using MiTCR v1.1. Analysis was restricted to V-J combinations with a frequency above 0.0001, which covered just over 98% of repertoires. The TCS score was defined as F50 (clonal expansion) divided by E x V (chaos), with BLOSUM62-based TCRdist calculated between CDR3 peptides within each V-J. Welch's t-statistics and random forest reduced roughly 500 V-J features to about 12, which were used in a naive Bayes classifier (R e1071). The raw public data were reprocessed by TCRdb itself: fastp quality trimming at Q25, MiXCR clonotype calling, in-frame beta chains only. Each entry is one CDR3 protein sequence, shown with its most common DNA and genes. TCRdb's processing, not the authors', yielded these V and J calls. A total of around 570,000 distinct CDR3 sequences appear in this sample, just under 20% of them only once. The ten most abundant clones make up 40% to 50% of the sample.

Sequencing was carried out using blood. Recombination joined TRBV6-2 or TRBV6-3 with TRBJ2-5, and 7 junctional nucleotides match TRBD1. The sequence came from a man aged 35-49 years with Graves' ophthalmopathy. DNA sequence: TGTGCCAGCAGTTACTTCAACAGGGGTGGCTGGCAAGAGACCCAGTACTTC. It codes for CASSYFNRGGWQETQYF.